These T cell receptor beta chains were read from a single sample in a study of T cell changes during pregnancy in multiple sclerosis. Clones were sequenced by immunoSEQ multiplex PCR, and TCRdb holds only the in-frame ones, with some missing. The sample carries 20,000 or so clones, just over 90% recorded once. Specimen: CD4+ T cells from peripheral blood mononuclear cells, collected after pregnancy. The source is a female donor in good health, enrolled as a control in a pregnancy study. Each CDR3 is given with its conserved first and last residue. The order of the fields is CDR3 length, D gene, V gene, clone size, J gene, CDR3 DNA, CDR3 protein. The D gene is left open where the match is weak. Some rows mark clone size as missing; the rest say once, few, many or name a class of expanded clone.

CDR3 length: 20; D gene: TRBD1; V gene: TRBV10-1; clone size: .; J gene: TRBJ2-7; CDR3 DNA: TGCGCCAGCATTAATCCTTTCTCAGGGGGCTGGCGCTGGGCCGCTGGCGAGCAGTACTTC; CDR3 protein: CASINPFSGGWRWAAGEQYF
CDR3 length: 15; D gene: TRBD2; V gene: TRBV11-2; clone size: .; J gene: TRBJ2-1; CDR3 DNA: TGTGCCAGCAGCTTAATCGGGACTAGCGGAAATGAGCAGTTCTTC; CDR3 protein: CASSLIGTSGNEQFF
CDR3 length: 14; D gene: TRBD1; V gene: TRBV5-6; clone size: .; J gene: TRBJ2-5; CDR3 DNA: TGTGCCAGCAGCTCACAGGGGAACCAGGAGACCCAGTACTTC; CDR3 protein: CASSSQGNQETQYF
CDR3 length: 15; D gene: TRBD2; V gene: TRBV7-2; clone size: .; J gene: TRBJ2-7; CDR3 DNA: TGTGCCAGCAGCCCCGCTAGCGGGAGGGCCGCCGAGCAGTACTTC; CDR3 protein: CASSPASGRAAEQYF
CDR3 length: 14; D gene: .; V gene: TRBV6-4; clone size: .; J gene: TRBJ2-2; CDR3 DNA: TGTGCCAGCAGAGCCAGGTCGAGAACCGGGGAGCTGTTTTTT; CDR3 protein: CASRARSRTGELFF
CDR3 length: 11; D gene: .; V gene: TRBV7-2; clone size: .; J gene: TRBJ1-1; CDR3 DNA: TGTGCCAGCAGCTTATCCAGCGTAACTTTCTTT; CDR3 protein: CASSLSSVTFF
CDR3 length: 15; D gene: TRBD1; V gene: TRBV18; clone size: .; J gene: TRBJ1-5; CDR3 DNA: TGTGCCAGCTCACCGGAACAGGGGGACAATCAGCCCCAGCATTTT; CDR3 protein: CASSPEQGDNQPQHF
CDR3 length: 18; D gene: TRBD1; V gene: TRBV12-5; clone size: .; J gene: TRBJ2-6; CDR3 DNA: TGTGCTAGTGGCCGGACACAGGGGGTACGCTCTGGGGCCAACGTCCTGACTTTC; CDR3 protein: CASGRTQGVRSGANVLTF
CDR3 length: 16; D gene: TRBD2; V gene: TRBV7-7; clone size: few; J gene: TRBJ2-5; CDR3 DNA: TGTGCTAGCAGCTTAGCTTTCCTAGCGGGGCAAGAGACCCAGTACTTC; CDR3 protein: CASSLAFLAGQETQYF
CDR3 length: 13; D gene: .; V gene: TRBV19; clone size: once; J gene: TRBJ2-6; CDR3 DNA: TGTGCCTCCCTACGTACTGGGGCCAACGTCCTGACTTTC; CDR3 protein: CASLRTGANVLTF